The rows below give T cell receptor beta chains drawn from one sample of a study of OX40 agonist ivuxolimab in advanced cancers. Repertoires were generated with immunoSEQ multiplex PCR, while TCRdb's copy carries only in-frame clones and drops some. The sample contains approximately 44,000 clones, approximately 90% of which appear only once. Specimen: CD4+ or CD8+ T cells sorted from blood, collected in a trial of the OX40 agonist ivuxolimab. The origin of the receptors is an adult with an advanced solid tumor such as melanoma, head and neck, liver or kidney cancer. The conserved cysteine and the conserved F or W are not part of the CDR3 here. Rows give clone size only sometimes, using once, few, many, or a class for an expanded clone.

clone_size	v_call	cdr3_length	cdr3_aa
once	TRBV7-6	12	ASSLTGADTEAF
-	TRBV27	10	ASSDSPYEQY
once	TRBV10-2	10	ANADRSYEQY
-	TRBV23-1	13	ASSPDNLVHQPQH
-	TRBV11-2	13	ASSLAAGGFSPLH
-	TRBV27	13	ASSEAGGAGYEQY
-	TRBV7-6	8	ASSYQPLC
-	TRBV25-1	12	ASSDSDWVGGYT
-	TRBV19	12	ASSPGWSNQPQH
-	TRBV7-9	11	ASSPSLIEKLF
-	TRBV27	14	AASRLAGSGPDTQY
-	TRBV28	12	ASSFGQGRETQY
-	TRBV27	13	ASSSGTGHSYEQY
-	TRBV7-9	12	ASSRQGLMETQY
-	TRBV10-2	12	ASSEPGLVYEQY
-	TRBV19	12	ASSSGRGSYEQY
-	TRBV5-1	14	ASSLYAGDPLYEQY
-	TRBV11-2	13	ASSGHRVHPYEQY
-	TRBV25-1	9	ASSETYGYT
once	TRBV6-5	11	APCGVSYNEQF